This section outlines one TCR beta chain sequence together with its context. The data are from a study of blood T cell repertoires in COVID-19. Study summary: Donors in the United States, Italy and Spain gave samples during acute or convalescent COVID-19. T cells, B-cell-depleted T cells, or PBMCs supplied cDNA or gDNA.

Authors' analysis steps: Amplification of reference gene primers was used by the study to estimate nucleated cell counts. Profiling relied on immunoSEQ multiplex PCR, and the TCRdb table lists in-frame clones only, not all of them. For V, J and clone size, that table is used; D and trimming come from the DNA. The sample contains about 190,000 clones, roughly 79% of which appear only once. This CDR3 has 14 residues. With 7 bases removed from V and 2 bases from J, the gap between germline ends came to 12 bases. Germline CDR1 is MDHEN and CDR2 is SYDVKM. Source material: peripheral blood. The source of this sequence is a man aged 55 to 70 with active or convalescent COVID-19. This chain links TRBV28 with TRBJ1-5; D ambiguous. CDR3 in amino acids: CASKLSYGNQPQHF. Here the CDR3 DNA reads TGTGCCAGCAAACTTTCCTATGGCAATCAGCCCCAGCATTTT.